Following are 12 T cell receptor beta chains from one sample sequenced in a study of monozygotic twins with inflammatory bowel disease. TCRdb reprocessed the 5' RACE reads, keeping one entry per CDR3 protein, no DNA. Its table records around 220,000 distinct CDR3 sequences. Source material: blood. The receptor set was obtained from a human donor with ulcerative colitis or Crohn's disease, or a healthy co-twin of an affected twin (not recorded which).

The chain recombines TRBV20-1 with TRBJ2-6; TCRdb indicates TRBD1, and absent DNA this call remains unverified. In germline, CDR1 is DFQATT, CDR2 SNEGSKA (reference sequence). CDR3 length equals 13 residues. The chain's CDR3 is CSVNGGGANVLTF.

The chain couples TRBV7-9 to TRBJ1-5. This CDR3 spans 16 amino acids. Germline lookup yields CDR1 SEHNR and CDR2 FQNEAQ (reference sequence). The CDR3 sequence: CASSLVRGLSNQPQHF.

This chain joins TRBV9 and TRBJ1-3. Per the germline V gene, CDR1 is SGDLS and CDR2 is YYNGEE. This CDR3 comprises 14 residues. CDR3 region: CASSGSLSGNTIYF.

The chain combines TRBV9 with TRBJ1-2; with no DNA, the TCRdb D assignment of TRBD1 cannot be verified. The CDR3 has 15 amino acids. The V gene's germline CDR1 is SGDLS and CDR2 YYNGEE. CDR3 residues: CASSNTGGEGYGYTF.

The rearrangement uses TRBV29-1 and TRBJ2-5; TCRdb lists TRBD2, though no DNA is available to test this call. The CDR3 runs to 18 residues. Per germline, CDR1 SQVTM and CDR2 ANQGSEA. The CDR3 here is CSVASWTSGSLYQETQYF.

This rearrangement joins TRBV7-2 to TRBJ2-2. The CDR3 has 15 amino acids. CDR1 and CDR2 from the germline V gene are SGHTA and FQGNSA. CDR3: CASSLISGVAGELFF.

The chain is built from TRBV5-1 and TRBJ2-3; TCRdb returns TRBD2, unconfirmable since there is no DNA. Germline CDR1 and CDR2: SGHRS and YFSETQ. The CDR3 totals 16 residues. The CDR3 here is CASSLLLAGGTDTQYF.

J is TRBJ2-5 and V is TRBV12-3 or TRBV12-4. The CDR3 is 12 residues long. CDR3 protein: CASSYNLETQYF.

The V call is TRBV3-1, the J call TRBJ2-7; TCRdb outputs TRBD2, but without DNA this stays unchecked. This CDR3 comprises 14 residues. The germline CDR1 and CDR2 sequences are LGHDT and YNNKEL (reference sequence). The chain's CDR3 is CASSQREYTYEQYF.

The chain is built from TRBV29-1 and TRBJ2-3; TCRdb lists TRBD1, though no DNA is available to test this call. Germline-derived CDR1 and CDR2 are SQVTM and ANQGSEA. The CDR3 length is 13 residues. CDR3 sequence: CSVDGGVTDTQYF.

The V and J genes are TRBV2 and TRBJ1-2; TCRdb indicates TRBD1, and absent DNA this call remains unverified. The CDR3 loop spans 16 amino acids. Per the germline V gene, CDR1 is SNHLY and CDR2 is FYNNEI. Here the CDR3 reads CASSQPRDRGNYGYTF. The variable domain in full, completed from reference TRBV2 and TRBJ1-2, reads EPEVTQTPSHQVTQMGQEVILRCVPISNHLYFYWYRQILGQKVEFLVSFYNNEISEKSEIFDDQFSVERPDGSNFTLKIRSTKLEDSAMYFCASSQPRDRGNYGYTFGSGTRLTVV.

The CDR3: CASSLSGGVEETQYF. J is TRBJ2-5 and V is TRBV6-1; TCRdb's D call of TRBD1 is untestable without DNA. CDR1 and CDR2 (germline): MNHNS, SASEGT. The CDR3 extends over 15 amino acids.